The 22 T cell receptor beta chains below all came from one sample that was sequenced in a study of blood T cell repertoires in COVID-19 (dated by TCRdb to the early 2020s). Libraries were constructed by the immunoSEQ multiplex PCR assay. TCRdb took this table from immuneACCESS and kept in-frame rearrangements with V and J called. Such tables lack part of the clones; where checked against another copy, unresolved V genes explain under half of the gap, and the rest is unexplained. The sample table lists about 67,000 clones, over 75% of them with a count of one. The ten largest clones add up to roughly 1.2% of the sample. Sequenced input: peripheral blood. These receptors all stem from a woman aged 55-70 years with acute or convalescent COVID-19.

This rearrangement joins TRBV9 to TRBJ1-2; D call uncertain. V was clipped by 3 bases and J by 8 bases, with 17 bases between them. This CDR3 comprises 14 residues. Germline V lookup: CDR1 SGDLS, CDR2 YYNGEE. DNA of the CDR3: TGTGCCAGCAGCGCTTTGGTGACCCCGGGAGGCTACACCTTC. Its translation: CASSALVTPGGYTF.

This sequence joins TRBV19 and TRBJ2-2, with a tentative D call TRBD2 (7 bases). V was trimmed by 1 base and J by 0 bases, leaving 12 bases between them. The CDR3 is 17 amino acids. Germline CDR1 is LNHDA and CDR2 is SQIVND (reference sequence). CDR3 amino acids: CASSIAGGQPNTGELFF. CDR3 sequence (DNA): TGTGCCAGTAGTATAGCGGGGGGCCAACCGAACACCGGGGAGCTGTTTTTT.

To note about this clone: Different DNA sequences within this sample yield the same CDR3. This chain uses TRBV5-1 with TRBJ2-5; 11 nucleotides align to TRBD2. The length of the CDR3 is 14 residues. V lost 5 bases, J lost 4 bases, and 4 bases stayed unmatched. In germline, CDR1 is SGHRS, CDR2 YFSETQ. The CDR3 here is CASSPGTSGETQYF. The DNA of the CDR3 is TGCGCCAGCAGTCCTGGGACTAGCGGAGAGACCCAGTACTTC.

The chain links TRBV24-1 to TRBJ2-5, with TRBD2 identical over 7 bases. The V gene end was trimmed by 2 bases and the J gene end by 7 bases; junction bases not matched to a gene: 12. Germline V gene data show CDR1 as KGHDR and CDR2 as SFDVKD. The CDR3 is 16 residues long. CDR3 in amino acids: CATSDSREGSEGTQYF. CDR3 DNA sequence: TGTGCCACCAGTGATTCTAGGGAGGGGTCTGAGGGGACCCAGTACTTC.

The table lists this clone with a few counts. The chain carries TRBV6-1 and TRBJ2-7; D gene uncertain. CDR3 length equals 15 residues. Trimming took 1 base from V and 1 from J, leaving 11 bases between them. The V gene's germline CDR1 is MNHNS and CDR2 SASEGT. CDR3: CASSEGAVSSYEQYV. Here the CDR3 DNA reads TGTGCCAGCAGTGAAGGGGCAGTCTCGTCCTACGAGCAGTACGTC.

The chain recombines TRBV18 with TRBJ1-5; possibly TRBD1 for D (6 bases). V was pared by 6 bases and J by 6 bases, with 18 bases between. Germline V gene lookup returns CDR1 KGHSH and CDR2 LQKENI. The CDR3 length is 15 residues. CDR3 residues: CASSPLRGIGQPQHF. DNA for the CDR3: TGTGCCAGCTCGCCGCTCAGGGGTATCGGTCAGCCCCAGCATTTT.

This rearrangement joins TRBV14 to TRBJ1-2; TRBD1 is a possible D gene (5 bases). CDR1 SGHDN and CDR2 FVKESK come from the germline V gene. Between the trimmed V and J ends, which lost 4 bases and 4 bases, there was a span of 16 bases. The CDR3 length is 15 residues. CDR3 DNA sequence: TGTGCCAGCAGCCCCACCTGGCGCGGGGGCTATGGCTACACCTTC. Its translation is CASSPTWRGGYGYTF.

This chain connects TRBV6-5 to TRBJ2-5, with 9 positions matching TRBD1. After removal of 6 bases from V and 2 bases from J, the junction contained 7 bases not matched to a gene. The CDR3 is made up of 15 amino acids. CDR1 is MNHEY, CDR2 SVGAGI, per germline. CDR3 protein: CASRGDRGRQETQYF. The CDR3 DNA follows: TGTGCCAGCAGGGGCGACAGGGGGAGACAAGAGACCCAGTACTTC.

This sequence joins TRBV6-1 and TRBJ1-2, with 7 bases identical to TRBD1. Germline V gives CDR1 MNHNS, CDR2 SASEGT. Unmatched junction bases numbered 17, after V lost 7 bases and J lost 0 bases. CDR3 length equals 18 residues. The CDR3 nucleotides are TGTGCCAGCATTGACAAGGATGTCAGGGGGTTTACTAACTATGGCTACACCTTC. This sequence encodes CASIDKDVRGFTNYGYTF.

This chain uses TRBV28 with TRBJ1-4; 7 bases are a match to TRBD1. V trimming: 7 bases; J trimming: 9 bases; junction bases outside the gene matches: 11. From germline, CDR1 is MDHEN and CDR2 SYDVKM. The CDR3 is 14 amino acids. The CDR3 loop is CASTVDRVLKKLFF. CDR3 DNA sequence: TGTGCCAGCACCGTCGACAGGGTCTTAAAAAAACTGTTTTTT. The complete variable domain, with remaining parts taken from reference TRBV28 and TRBJ1-4, reads DVKVTQSSRYLVKRTGEKVFLECVQDMDHENMFWYRQDPGLGLRLIYFSYDVKMKEKGDIPEGYSVSREKKERFSLILESASTNQTSMYLCASTVDRVLKKLFFGSGTQLSVL.

This clone was picked up a small number of times. This chain links TRBV5-6 with TRBJ2-5, with unresolved D. CDR1 is SGHDT and CDR2 is YYEEEE in the germline V gene. The V gene lost 1 base and the J gene lost 1 base, with 11 bases spanning the gap. The CDR3 has 15 amino acids. The CDR3 DNA reads TGTGCCAGCAGCTTGATGGGCGTGGGCCAAGAGACCCAGTACTTC. Its protein is CASSLMGVGQETQYF. The full variable domain, rest sourced from reference TRBV5-6 and TRBJ2-5, is DAGVTQSPTHLIKTRGQQVTLRCSPKSGHDTVSWYQQALGQGPQFIFQYYEEEERQRGNFPDRFSGHQFPNYSSELNVNALLLGDSALYLCASSLMGVGQETQYFGPGTRLLVL.

The chain links TRBV12-3 or TRBV12-4 to TRBJ2-2; a weak D match, TRBD1 (6 bases). The CDR3 consists of 13 residues. V shed 3 bases and J shed 6 bases, with 8 bases lying between them. The DNA of the CDR3 is TGTGCCAGCAGTTTCGCAGGGGCCGGGGAGCTGTTTTTT. Residues: CASSFAGAGELFF.

This chain uses TRBV18 with TRBJ2-7; 7 positions agree with TRBD1. V lost 4 bases, J lost 5 bases, and 5 bases stayed unmatched. This CDR3 comprises 13 residues. Germline V gene sequence: CDR1 KGHSH, CDR2 LQKENI. CDR3 DNA sequence: TGTGCCAGCTCACAAAACAGGGGCGACGAGCAGTACGTC. Its translation is CASSQNRGDEQYV.

V is TRBV6-1 and J is TRBJ2-2, with D possibly being TRBD2 (5 bases). Germline V lookup: CDR1 MNHNS, CDR2 SASEGT. The CDR3 extends over 15 amino acids. V shed 3 bases and J shed 3 bases, with 11 bases lying between them. The CDR3 sequence: CASSELVGDTGELFF. CDR3 DNA sequence: TGTGCCAGCAGTGAGCTGGTCGGGGACACCGGGGAGCTGTTTTTT.

The gene calls are TRBV10-3 and TRBJ2-3; 9 positions match TRBD2. The V segment lost 4 bases and the J segment 5 bases; nucleotides outside the gene matches: 4. The germline CDR1 and CDR2 sequences are ENHRY and SYGVKD. The CDR3 is made up of 14 amino acids. DNA of the CDR3: TGTGCCATCAGTGTGGCGGGAGGGAGAGATACGCAGTATTTT. Translated, it gives CAISVAGGRDTQYF.

The genes are TRBV5-6 and TRBJ2-1; 13 nucleotides line up with TRBD2. CDR3 size: 16 residues. Germline assignment: CDR1 SGHDT and CDR2 YYEEEE. V was pared by 4 bases and J by 8 bases, with 9 bases of the junction left unmatched. The CDR3 DNA follows: TGTGCCAGCAGCGAGTCGTGGACTAGCGGGAGTCATGAGCAGTTCTTC. Residues: CASSESWTSGSHEQFF. The full variable domain, with the rest looked up from reference TRBV5-6 and TRBJ2-1, is DAGVTQSPTHLIKTRGQQVTLRCSPKSGHDTVSWYQQALGQGPQFIFQYYEEEERQRGNFPDRFSGHQFPNYSSELNVNALLLGDSALYLCASSESWTSGSHEQFFGPGTRLTVL.

The chain has TRBV7-9 and TRBJ2-3; maybe TRBD2 (6 bases). Trimming shortened V by 5 bases and J by 2 bases, and 14 bases separated the two germline ends. The V gene's germline CDR1 is SEHNR and CDR2 FQNEAQ (reference sequence). CDR3 length: 15 residues. CDR3 nucleotide sequence: TGTGCCAGCAGCCTCGGGAGTAGCCTCACAGATACGCAGTATTTT. Amino acid sequence: CASSLGSSLTDTQYF.

The chain links TRBV28 to TRBJ1-3; 7 nucleotides line up with TRBD1. The germline V gene encodes CDR1 MDHEN and CDR2 SYDVKM. CDR3 length equals 13 residues. V gave up 5 bases and J gave up 3 bases; unmatched junction bases: 1. In DNA, the CDR3 is TGTGCCAGCAGTCAGGGGGGTGGAAACACCATATATTTT. This gives the protein CASSQGGGNTIYF.

The V and J genes are TRBV3-1 (or the pseudogene TRBV3-2) and TRBJ1-4; tentative D call: TRBD1 (6 bases). Germline lookup yields CDR1 LGHDT and CDR2 YNNKEL (reference sequence). There are 16 residues in the CDR3. V dropped 1 base and J dropped 3 bases, with 12 bases sitting between them. The CDR3: CASSQGQGRANEKLFF. The CDR3 DNA is TGTGCCAGCAGCCAAGGGCAGGGGCGGGCTAATGAAAAACTGTTTTTT.

This clone was counted between two and nine times. The V and J genes are TRBV5-1 and TRBJ1-4, with 10 bases matching TRBD1. Per germline, CDR1 SGHRS and CDR2 YFSETQ. CDR3 length equals 15 residues. V lost 2 bases, J lost 6 bases, and 4 bases stayed unmatched. The DNA of the CDR3 is TGCGCCAGCAGCTTCTTTGGGACAGGGGATGAAAAACTGTTTTTT. It is translated as CASSFFGTGDEKLFF.

J is TRBJ2-7 and V is TRBV7-2, with 9 bases matching TRBD1. CDR3 length: 14 amino acids. V was clipped by 5 bases and J by 4 bases; unmatched bases: 6. Germline CDR1 reads SGHTA; CDR2 reads FQGNSA. This CDR3 reads CASSPAGTGYEQYV. Here the CDR3 DNA reads TGTGCCAGCAGCCCGGCCGGGACAGGGTACGAGCAGTACGTC.

The rearrangement joins TRBV30 to TRBJ2-5; maybe TRBD2 (7 bases). V lost 2 bases and J 5 bases, leaving 12 bases between the germline ends. Germline CDR1 reads GTSNPN; CDR2 reads SVGIG (reference sequence). The CDR3 is made up of 13 amino acids. DNA of the CDR3: TGTGCCTGGAGTAAGGGGGGGCTGGAGACCCAGTACTTC. Its protein is CAWSKGGLETQYF.